The rows below give T cell receptor gamma chains drawn from one sample of a study of gamma-delta T cells after stem cell transplantation. TCRdb fed the RT-PCR reads into CATT to redo clone calling. The sample yields 3,000 to 4,000 gamma-chain clones, around 5% seen once. The specimen sequenced was gamma-delta T cells. The receptors come from a human donor. It is not recorded whose cells these are; they may come from a transplant donor. The conserved cysteine and the conserved F or W are not part of the CDR3 here. The order of the fields is V gene, J gene, CDR3 length, CDR3 protein.

V gene: TRGV9
J gene: TRGJP
CDR3 length: 15
CDR3 protein: ALWEVKQELGKKIKV

V gene: TRGV9
J gene: TRGJP
CDR3 length: 14
CDR3 protein: ALWEAQVLGKKIKV

V gene: TRGV9
J gene: TRGJP
CDR3 length: 14
CDR3 protein: ALWEVSKLGKKIKV

V gene: TRGV9
J gene: TRGJP
CDR3 length: 14
CDR3 protein: ALWERVTLGKKIKV

V gene: TRGV9
J gene: TRGJP
CDR3 length: 15
CDR3 protein: ALWEDHQELGKKIKV

V gene: TRGV2
J gene: TRGJ1/TRGJ2
CDR3 length: 11
CDR3 protein: ATWDGARYKKL

V gene: TRGV9
J gene: TRGJP
CDR3 length: 16
CDR3 protein: ALWEVRAGELGKKIKV

V gene: TRGV9
J gene: TRGJP
CDR3 length: 14
CDR3 protein: ALWEVAELGKKIKV

V gene: TRGV9
J gene: TRGJP
CDR3 length: 14
CDR3 protein: ALWEAQELGKKIKV

V gene: TRGV9
J gene: TRGJP
CDR3 length: 13
CDR3 protein: ALWEGSLGKKIKV

V gene: TRGV8
J gene: TRGJ1/TRGJ2
CDR3 length: 11
CDR3 protein: ATWVPWGYKKL

V gene: TRGV9
J gene: TRGJ1/TRGJ2
CDR3 length: 12
CDR3 protein: ALWEVRNYYKKL

V gene: TRGV9
J gene: TRGJP
CDR3 length: 15
CDR3 protein: ALWGVRQELGKKIKV

V gene: TRGV9
J gene: TRGJP
CDR3 length: 14
CDR3 protein: ALWEAPELGKKIKV

V gene: TRGV8
J gene: TRGJ1/TRGJ2
CDR3 length: 9
CDR3 protein: ATWEWAGKL

V gene: TRGV9
J gene: TRGJP
CDR3 length: 16
CDR3 protein: ALWEVNQPGLGKKIKV

V gene: TRGV5
J gene: TRGJ1/TRGJ2
CDR3 length: 8
CDR3 protein: ATWDSLWL

V gene: TRGV4
J gene: TRGJP1
CDR3 length: 10
CDR3 protein: ATWDSGWFKI

V gene: TRGV9
J gene: TRGJ1/TRGJ2
CDR3 length: 9
CDR3 protein: ALWEDKKKL

V gene: TRGV9
J gene: TRGJ1/TRGJ2
CDR3 length: 11
CDR3 protein: ALWEATLYKKL

V gene: TRGV9
J gene: TRGJP
CDR3 length: 13
CDR3 protein: ALWEVELGKKIKV

V gene: TRGV9
J gene: TRGJP
CDR3 length: 15
CDR3 protein: ALWEVRQELGKKIKV

V gene: TRGV9
J gene: TRGJP
CDR3 length: 16
CDR3 protein: ALWEVMDGELGKKIKV

V gene: TRGV9
J gene: TRGJP
CDR3 length: 11
CDR3 protein: ALWELGKKIKV

V gene: TRGV9
J gene: TRGJP
CDR3 length: 15
CDR3 protein: ALWTQARELGKKIKV

V gene: TRGV4
J gene: TRGJ1/TRGJ2
CDR3 length: 12
CDR3 protein: ATWDGPSDYKKL

V gene: TRGV3
J gene: TRGJP1
CDR3 length: 10
CDR3 protein: ATWVSSSFKI

V gene: TRGV8
J gene: TRGJP1
CDR3 length: 18
CDR3 protein: ATWDRSGGPLYTTGWFKI

V gene: TRGV9
J gene: TRGJ1/TRGJ2
CDR3 length: 10
CDR3 protein: ALWDPPYGKL

V gene: TRGV2
J gene: TRGJP2
CDR3 length: 13
CDR3 protein: ATWDGGSSDWIKT

V gene: TRGV9
J gene: TRGJP
CDR3 length: 15
CDR3 protein: ALWEVVRELGKKIKV

V gene: TRGV9
J gene: TRGJP
CDR3 length: 16
CDR3 protein: ALWEVRGGELGKKIKV

V gene: TRGV9
J gene: TRGJP
CDR3 length: 13
CDR3 protein: ALWLQELGKKIKV